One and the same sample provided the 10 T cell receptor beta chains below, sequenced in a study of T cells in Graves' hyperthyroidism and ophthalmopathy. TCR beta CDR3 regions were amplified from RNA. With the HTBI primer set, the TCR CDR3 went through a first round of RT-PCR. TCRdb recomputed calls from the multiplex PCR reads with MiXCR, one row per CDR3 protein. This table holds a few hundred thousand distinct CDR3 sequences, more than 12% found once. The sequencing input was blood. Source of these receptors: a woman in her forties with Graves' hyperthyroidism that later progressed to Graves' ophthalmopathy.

The CDR3 spells CARGGDTPSYNEQFF. The CDR3, as DNA: TGCGCCAGGGGGGGAGACACGCCCTCCTACAATGAGCAGTTCTTC. The chain carries TRBV10-1 and TRBJ2-1; D may be TRBD2 (6 bases). The CDR3 loop spans 15 amino acids. V gave up 9 bases and J gave up 0 bases, with 15 bases separating them. Germline CDR1 reads WNHNN; CDR2 reads SYGVQD (reference sequence).

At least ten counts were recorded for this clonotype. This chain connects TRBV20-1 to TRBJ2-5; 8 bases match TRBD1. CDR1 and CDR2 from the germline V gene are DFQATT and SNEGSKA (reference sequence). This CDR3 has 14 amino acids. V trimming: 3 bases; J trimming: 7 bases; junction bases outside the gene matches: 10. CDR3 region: CSASGTGGLRTQYF. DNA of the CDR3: TGCAGTGCTAGCGGGACAGGCGGACTCCGGACCCAGTACTTC.

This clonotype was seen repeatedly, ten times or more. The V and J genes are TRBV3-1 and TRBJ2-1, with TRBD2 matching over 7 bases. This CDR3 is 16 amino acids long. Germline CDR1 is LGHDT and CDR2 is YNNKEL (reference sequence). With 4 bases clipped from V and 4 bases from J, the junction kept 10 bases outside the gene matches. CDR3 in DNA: TGTGCCAGCAGCCCACCGGGACTACGCCTATACAATGAGCAGTTCTTC. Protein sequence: CASSPPGLRLYNEQFF.

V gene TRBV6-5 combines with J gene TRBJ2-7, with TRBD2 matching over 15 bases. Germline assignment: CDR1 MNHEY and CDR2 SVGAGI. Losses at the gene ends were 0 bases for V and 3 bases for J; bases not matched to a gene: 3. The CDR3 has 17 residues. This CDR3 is CASSYSGLAGGSYEQYF. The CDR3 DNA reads TGTGCCAGCAGTTACTCTGGACTAGCGGGAGGGAGCTACGAGCAGTACTTC.

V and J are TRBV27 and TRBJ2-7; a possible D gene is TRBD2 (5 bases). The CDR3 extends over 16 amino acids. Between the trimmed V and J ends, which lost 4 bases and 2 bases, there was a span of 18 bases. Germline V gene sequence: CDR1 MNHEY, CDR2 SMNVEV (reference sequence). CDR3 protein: CASSSTGLAIPYEQYF. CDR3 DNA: TGTGCCAGCAGTTCCACCGGACTCGCCATACCCTACGAGCAGTACTTC.

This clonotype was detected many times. The CDR3: CASRQIGNEQFF. CDR3 in DNA: TGTGCCAGCAGGCAAATAGGCAATGAGCAGTTCTTC. This chain connects TRBV12-3 or TRBV12-4 to TRBJ2-1, with D unresolved. The CDR3 length is 12 residues. V shed 6 bases and J shed 6 bases, with 9 bases lying between them.

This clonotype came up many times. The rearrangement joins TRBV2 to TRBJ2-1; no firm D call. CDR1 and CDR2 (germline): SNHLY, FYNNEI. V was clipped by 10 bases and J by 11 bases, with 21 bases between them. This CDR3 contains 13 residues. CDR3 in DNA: TGTGCCATACAGACTCAGTGGGTTCGACAGCAGTTCTTC. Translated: CAIQTQWVRQQFF. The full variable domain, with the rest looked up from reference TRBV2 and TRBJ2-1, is EPEVTQTPSHQVTQMGQEVILRCVPISNHLYFYWYRQILGQKVEFLVSFYNNEISEKSEIFDDQFSVERPDGSNFTLKIRSTKLEDSAMYFCAIQTQWVRQQFFGPGTRLTVL.

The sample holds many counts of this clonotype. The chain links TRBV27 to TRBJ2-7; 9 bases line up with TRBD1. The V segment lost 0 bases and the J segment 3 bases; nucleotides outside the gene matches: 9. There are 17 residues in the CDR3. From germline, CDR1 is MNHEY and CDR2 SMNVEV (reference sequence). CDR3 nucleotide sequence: TGTGCCAGCAGTTTATCGGTCGGGGACAGGGTTAACTACGAGCAGTACTTC. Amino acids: CASSLSVGDRVNYEQYF.

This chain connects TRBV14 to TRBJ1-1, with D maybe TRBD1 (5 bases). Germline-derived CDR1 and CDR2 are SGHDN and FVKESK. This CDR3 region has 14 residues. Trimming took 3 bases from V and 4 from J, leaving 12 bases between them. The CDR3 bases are TGTGCCAGCAGCCAGCCAGGGATGAGCACTGAAGCTTTCTTT. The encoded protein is CASSQPGMSTEAFF.

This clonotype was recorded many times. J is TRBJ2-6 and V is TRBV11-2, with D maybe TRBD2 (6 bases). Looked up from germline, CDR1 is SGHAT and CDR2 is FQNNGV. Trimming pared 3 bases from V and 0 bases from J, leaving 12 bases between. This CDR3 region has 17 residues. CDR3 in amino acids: CASSFRRDSSGANVLTF. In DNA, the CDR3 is TGTGCCAGCAGCTTCCGCCGGGACTCCTCTGGGGCCAACGTCCTGACTTTC.